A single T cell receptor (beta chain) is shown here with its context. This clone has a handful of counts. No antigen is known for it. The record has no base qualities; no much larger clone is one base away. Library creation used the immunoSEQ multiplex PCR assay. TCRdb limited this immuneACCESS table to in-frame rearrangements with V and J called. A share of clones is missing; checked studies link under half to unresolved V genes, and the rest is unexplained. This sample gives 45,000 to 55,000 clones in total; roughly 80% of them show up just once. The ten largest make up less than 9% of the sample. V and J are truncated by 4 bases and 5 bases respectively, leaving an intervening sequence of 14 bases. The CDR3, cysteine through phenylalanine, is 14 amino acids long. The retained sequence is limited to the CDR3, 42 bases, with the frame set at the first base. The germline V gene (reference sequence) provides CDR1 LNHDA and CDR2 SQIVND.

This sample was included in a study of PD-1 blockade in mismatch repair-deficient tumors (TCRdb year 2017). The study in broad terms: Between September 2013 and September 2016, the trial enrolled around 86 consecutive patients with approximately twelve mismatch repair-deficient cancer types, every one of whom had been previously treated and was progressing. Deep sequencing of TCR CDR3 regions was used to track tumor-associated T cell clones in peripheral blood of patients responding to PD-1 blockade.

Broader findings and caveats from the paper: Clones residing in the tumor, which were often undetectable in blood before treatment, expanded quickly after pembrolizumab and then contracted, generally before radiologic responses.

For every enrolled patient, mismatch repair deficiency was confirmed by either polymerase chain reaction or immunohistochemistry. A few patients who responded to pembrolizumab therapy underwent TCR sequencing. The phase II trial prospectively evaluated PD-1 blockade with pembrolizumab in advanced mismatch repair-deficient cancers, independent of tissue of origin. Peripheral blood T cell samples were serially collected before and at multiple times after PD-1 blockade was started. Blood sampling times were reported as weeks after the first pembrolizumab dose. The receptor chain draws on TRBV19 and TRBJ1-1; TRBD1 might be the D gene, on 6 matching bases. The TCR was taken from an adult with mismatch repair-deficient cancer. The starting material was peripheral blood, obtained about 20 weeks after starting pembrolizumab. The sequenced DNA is TGTGCCAGTAGTACACAGGGTGTAGGGACTGAAGCTTTCTTT. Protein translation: CASSTQGVGTEAFF.